This T cell receptor beta chain was sequenced during a study of shared clonotypes between healthy human individuals. Terminally differentiated effector memory CD45RA+ cells were excluded by CCR7 positive selection of CD45RO-negative cells. Nashville, Tennessee was home to all donors, who were Caucasian adults. Measured with immunoSEQ multiplex PCR; TCRdb has only the in-frame clones, and not every one. The table has approximately 1.9 million clones, 93% seen once. A note on this clone: Its antigen remains unidentified.

Study-wide findings and caveats: Clonotype sharing among donors likely depends on sequencing depth. A reduction in generation probabilities was seen for non-shared clonotypes relative to those shared by all four donors. The study generally estimated greater richness for naive than memory subsets.

This CDR3 has 15 residues. Germline CDR1 is SEHNR and CDR2 is FQNEAQ (reference sequence). V was clipped by 5 bases and J by 3 bases; unmatched bases: 7. This receptor was obtained from a man aged 18 to 35 in good health. Some clones in this sample may be carry-over from other donors' samples. Input material: naive CD8+ T cells from PBMCs. The gene calls are TRBV7-9 and TRBJ2-7; TRBD1 aligns across 10 bases. CDR3 protein: CASSPPGQGFYEQYF. As DNA, the CDR3 is TGTGCCAGCAGCCCCCCGGGACAGGGGTTCTACGAGCAGTACTTC. Complete variable domain (other parts from reference TRBV7-9 and TRBJ2-7): DTGVSQNPRHKITKRGQNVTFRCDPISEHNRLYWYRQTLGQGPEFLTYFQNEAQLEKSRLLSDRFSAERPKGSFSTLEIQRTEQGDSAMYLCASSPPGQGFYEQYFGPGTRLTVT.